What follows are 16 T cell receptor beta chains derived from one specimen sequenced in a study of CD8 T cells in ankylosing spondylitis. TCRdb recomputed calls from the 5' RACE reads with MiXCR, one row per CDR3 protein. The top ten hold roughly 1.5% of the sample, which has some 46,000 distinct CDR3 sequences, approximately 11% seen once. Material: blood, either unsorted or a sorted T cell fraction (not recorded which). Source of these receptors: a male donor with ankylosing spondylitis or in good health (not recorded which).

This clonotype was counted ten times or more. CDR3 in amino acids: CASSWTGVRSSYEQYF. The DNA of the CDR3 is TGTGCCAGCAGCTGGACAGGGGTTAGAAGCTCCTACGAGCAGTACTTC. The rearrangement joins TRBV11-2 to TRBJ2-7; TRBD1 aligns across 9 bases. The CDR3 is made up of 16 amino acids. J was trimmed by 0 bases and V by 4 bases; bases with no gene match: 7. Germline V gene data show CDR1 as SGHAT and CDR2 as FQNNGV. The entire variable domain, with the rest obtained from reference TRBV11-2 and TRBJ2-7, is as follows: EAGVAQSPRYKIIEKRQSVAFWCNPISGHATLYWYQQILGQGPKLLIQFQNNGVVDDSQLPKDRFSAERLKGVDSTLKIQPAKLEDSAVYLCASSWTGVRSSYEQYFGPGTRLTVT.

This clonotype was counted only a few times. The chain recombines TRBV25-1 with TRBJ2-3, with 8 nucleotides matching TRBD1. The CDR3 consists of 15 residues. Germline assignment: CDR1 MGHDK and CDR2 SYGVNS. Trimming removed 4 bases from V and 4 bases from J; junction bases left unmatched: 7. The CDR3 sequence is CASSVGAGGSDTQYF. Written as DNA, the CDR3 is TGTGCCAGCAGTGTCGGGGCAGGGGGCTCAGATACGCAGTATTTT. Together with reference TRBV25-1 and TRBJ2-3, the CDR3 gives the full variable domain: EADIYQTPRYLVIGTGKKITLECSQTMGHDKMYWYQQDPGMELHLIHYSYGVNSTEKGDLSSESTVSRIRTEHFPLTLESARPSHTSQYLCASSVGAGGSDTQYFGPGTRLTVL.

This clonotype was seen many times. The chain joins TRBV6-2 or TRBV6-3 to TRBJ1-5; D perhaps matches TRBD1 (6 bases). Germline lookup yields CDR1 MNHEY and CDR2 SVGEGT. The CDR3 spans 16 residues. Trimming pared 3 bases from V and 2 bases from J, leaving 14 bases between. The CDR3 protein is CASSYSRTVRNQPQHF. The CDR3 DNA reads TGTGCCAGCAGTTATAGCCGGACAGTACGCAATCAGCCCCAGCATTTT.

The V gene is TRBV29-1, the J gene TRBJ2-1, with 7 bases aligning to TRBD2. Germline V gives CDR1 SQVTM, CDR2 ANQGSEA. The CDR3 consists of 14 residues. Trimming took 3 bases from V and 2 from J; bases not matched to a gene: 4. The DNA of the CDR3 is TGCAGCGTTGAGGGGCGGGAGACCTACAATGAGCAGTTCTTC. Its protein product is CSVEGRETYNEQFF.

The genes are TRBV29-1 and TRBJ2-5; 7 positions agree with TRBD1. Trimming cost V 8 bases and J 5 bases; bases outside gene matches: 14. Germline loops: CDR1 SQVTM, CDR2 ANQGSEA. CDR3 length equals 14 residues. DNA of the CDR3: TGCAGCAGTAGGGGGCGGGTAACTTTTGAGACCCAGTACTTC. Its protein product is CSSRGRVTFETQYF. Looking up the rest from reference TRBV29-1 and TRBJ2-5 gives the full variable domain: SAVISQKPSRDICQRGTSLTIQCQVDSQVTMMFWYRQQPGQSLTLIATANQGSEATYESGFVIDKFPISRPNLTFSTLTVSNMSPEDSSIYLCSSRGRVTFETQYFGPGTRLLVL.

This clonotype showed up many times. This chain joins TRBV4-1 and TRBJ2-1; tentative D call: TRBD1 (5 bases). Trimming stripped 0 bases from V and 5 bases from J, with 8 bases between. This CDR3 spans 14 amino acids. Germline V gives CDR1 MGHRA, CDR2 YSYEKL. The CDR3 DNA reads as TGCGCCAGCAGCCAAGAGGGGCGCCACAATGAGCAGTTCTTC. Residues: CASSQEGRHNEQFF.

This clonotype was counted many times. The J gene is TRBJ2-5, the V gene TRBV20-1, with a tentative D call TRBD2 (6 bases). CDR3 length: 13 amino acids. Per germline, CDR1 DFQATT and CDR2 SNEGSKA (reference sequence). Trimming cost V 5 bases and J 2 bases, with 12 bases left between them. This chain's CDR3 is CSAGGTAQETQYF. CDR3 DNA sequence: TGCAGTGCTGGAGGGACTGCGCAAGAGACCCAGTACTTC.

Ten or more counts support this clonotype. The rearrangement joins TRBV29-1 to TRBJ1-4, with D possibly matching TRBD1 (5 bases). Germline assignment: CDR1 SQVTM and CDR2 ANQGSEA. The CDR3 spans 15 residues. V lost 3 bases and J 3 bases, leaving 14 bases between the germline ends. The chain's CDR3 is CSVDGGSGANEKLFF. The DNA for the CDR3 is TGCAGCGTTGATGGGGGAAGTGGAGCTAATGAAAAACTGTTTTTT.

There are many counts of this clonotype. The chain is built from TRBV20-1 and TRBJ2-7; D is uncertain. V lost 3 bases to trimming and J lost 6 bases, with 15 bases between them. Germline lookup yields CDR1 DFQATT and CDR2 SNEGSKA (reference sequence). The CDR3 spans 13 residues. CDR3 sequence reads: CSARFVAGAEQYF. CDR3 sequence (DNA): TGCAGTGCTAGGTTCGTTGCAGGCGCCGAGCAGTACTTC.

The table lists this clonotype with many counts. The J gene is TRBJ2-5, the V gene TRBV7-7; 8 bases are shared with TRBD2. The CDR3 totals 16 residues. Losses at the gene ends were 5 bases for V and 4 bases for J; bases not matched to a gene: 12. Looked up from germline, CDR1 is SSHAT and CDR2 is FNYEAQ (reference sequence). This chain's CDR3 is CASSRGIGGGLETQYF. The CDR3 DNA sequence: TGTGCCAGCAGCCGGGGGATCGGCGGGGGGTTAGAGACCCAGTACTTC.

The V and J genes are TRBV12-3 or TRBV12-4 and TRBJ1-1; no firm D call. Deletions cut 5 bases from V and 5 bases from J, with 15 bases between. This CDR3 contains 14 residues. The CDR3 spells CASSGQVGVTEAFF. DNA for the CDR3: TGTGCCAGCAGTGGGCAGGTCGGGGTAACTGAAGCTTTCTTT.

This clonotype was picked up many times. The chain employs TRBV27 and TRBJ1-5, with a tentative D call TRBD1 (6 bases). The CDR3 is 15 residues long. The V end lost 5 bases, the J end lost 7 bases, and 18 bases lay between the germline ends. CDR1 and CDR2 (germline): MNHEY, SMNVEV (reference sequence). The CDR3 reads CASSARQVGNQPQHF. CDR3 bases: TGTGCCAGCAGTGCGAGACAGGTGGGAAACCAGCCCCAGCATTTT.

This clonotype was found many times. V gene TRBV14 combines with J gene TRBJ2-7, with D unclear. The V end lost 1 base, the J end lost 4 bases, and 5 bases lay between the germline ends. This CDR3 is built from 12 residues. CDR1 SGHDN and CDR2 FVKESK come from the germline V gene. The CDR3 nucleotides are TGTGCCAGCAGCCAAGGCTATTACGAGCAGTACTTC. Translation gives CASSQGYYEQYF. Based on the CDR3 plus reference TRBV14 and TRBJ2-7, the full variable domain is EAGVTQFPSHSVIEKGQTVTLRCDPISGHDNLYWYRRVMGKEIKFLLHFVKESKQDESGMPNNRFLAERTGGTYSTLKVQPAELEDSGVYFCASSQGYYEQYFGPGTRLTVT.

This clonotype has a count of ten or more. The V call is TRBV29-1, the J call TRBJ2-2; TRBD1 aligns across 11 bases. The junction had 3 bases not matched to a gene; V was cut back by 5 bases and J by 4 bases. The length of the CDR3 is 14 residues. CDR1 and CDR2 (germline): SQVTM, ANQGSEA. CDR3 amino acids: CSVTGTGGTGELFF. CDR3 DNA sequence: TGCAGCGTTACCGGGACAGGGGGCACCGGGGAGCTGTTTTTT.

This rearrangement joins TRBV30 to TRBJ1-6; D is perhaps TRBD1 (5 bases). V was clipped by 4 bases and J by 5 bases, with 9 bases between them. The CDR3 length is 13 residues. Germline-derived CDR1 and CDR2 are GTSNPN and SVGIG (reference sequence). The CDR3 loop reads CAWTGVNNSPLHF. CDR3 coding DNA: TGTGCCTGGACGGGGGTCAATAATTCACCCCTCCACTTT.

This clonotype was recorded many times. This chain joins TRBV5-1 and TRBJ1-1; D might be TRBD1 (6 bases). Germline CDR1 and CDR2: SGHRS and YFSETQ. The CDR3 consists of 12 residues. V was cut by 5 bases and J by 6 bases, with 11 bases left in between. The CDR3 reads CASSAEGAEAFF. The CDR3 coding sequence is TGCGCCAGCAGTGCGGAGGGGGCTGAAGCTTTCTTT.